Listed here is a single TCR beta chain. TCRdb keeps only in-frame clones here, not all; method: immunoSEQ multiplex PCR. The top ten hold over 3.5% of the sample, which has 100,000 to 150,000 clones, 80% to 90% seen once. The sample belongs to a study of blood T cell repertoires in COVID-19. CDR3 size: 15 residues. Germline CDR1 MDHEN, CDR2 SYDVKM. The junction had 6 bases not matched to a gene; V was cut back by 2 bases and J by 4 bases. The source is a woman in her sixties or seventies with acute or convalescent COVID-19. The sample comprised peripheral blood. The V gene is TRBV28, the J gene TRBJ2-5; 8 bases are shared with TRBD1. CDR3 coding DNA: TGTGCCAGCAGTTTACCGACAGGGGACGGAGAGACCCAGTACTTC. Its translation: CASSLPTGDGETQYF.